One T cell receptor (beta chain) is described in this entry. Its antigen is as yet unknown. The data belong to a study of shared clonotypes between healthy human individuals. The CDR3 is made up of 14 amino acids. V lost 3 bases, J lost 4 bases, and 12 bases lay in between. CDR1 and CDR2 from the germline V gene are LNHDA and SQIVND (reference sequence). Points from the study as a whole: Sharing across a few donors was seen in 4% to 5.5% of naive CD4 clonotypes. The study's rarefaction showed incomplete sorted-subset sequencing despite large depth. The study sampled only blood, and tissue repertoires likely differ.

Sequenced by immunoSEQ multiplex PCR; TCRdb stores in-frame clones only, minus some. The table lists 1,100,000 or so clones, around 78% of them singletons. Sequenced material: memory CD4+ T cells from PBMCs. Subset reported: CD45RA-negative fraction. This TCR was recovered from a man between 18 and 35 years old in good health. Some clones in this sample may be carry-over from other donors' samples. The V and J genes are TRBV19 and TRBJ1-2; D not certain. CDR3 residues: CASSITAISYGYTF. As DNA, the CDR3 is TGTGCCAGTAGTATTACAGCTATCTCCTATGGCTACACCTTC.